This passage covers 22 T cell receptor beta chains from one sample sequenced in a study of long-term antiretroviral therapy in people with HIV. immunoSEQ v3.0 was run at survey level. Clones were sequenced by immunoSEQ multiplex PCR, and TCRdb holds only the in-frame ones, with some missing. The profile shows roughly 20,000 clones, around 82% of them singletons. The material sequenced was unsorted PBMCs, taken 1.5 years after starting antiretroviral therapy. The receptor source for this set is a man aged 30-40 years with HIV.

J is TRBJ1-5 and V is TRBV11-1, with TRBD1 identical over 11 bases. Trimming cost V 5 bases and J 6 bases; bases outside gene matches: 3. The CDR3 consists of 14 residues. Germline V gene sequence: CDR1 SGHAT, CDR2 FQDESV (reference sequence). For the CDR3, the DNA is TGTGCCAGCAGCCCAGGGACAGGGGGTCAGCCCCAGCATTTT. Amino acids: CASSPGTGGQPQHF.

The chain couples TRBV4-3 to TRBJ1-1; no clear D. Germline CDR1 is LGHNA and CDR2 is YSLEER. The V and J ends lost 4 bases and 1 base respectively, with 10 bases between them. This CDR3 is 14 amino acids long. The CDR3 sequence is CASSRLRGNTEAFF. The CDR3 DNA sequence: TGCGCCAGCAGCCGGCTCAGAGGGAACACTGAAGCTTTCTTT.

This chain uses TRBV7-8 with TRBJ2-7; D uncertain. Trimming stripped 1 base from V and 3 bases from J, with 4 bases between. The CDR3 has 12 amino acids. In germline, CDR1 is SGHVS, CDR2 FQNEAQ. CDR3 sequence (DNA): TGTGCCAGCAGCTTAGAGGACTACGAGCAGTACTTC. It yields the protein CASSLEDYEQYF.

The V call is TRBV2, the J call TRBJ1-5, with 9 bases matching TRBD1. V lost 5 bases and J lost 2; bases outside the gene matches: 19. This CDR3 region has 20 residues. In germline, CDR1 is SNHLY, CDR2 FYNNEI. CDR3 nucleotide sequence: TGTGCCAGCAGTCTACCCAAAGACAGGGGGACCACGTTGGGCAATCAGCCCCAGCATTTT. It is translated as CASSLPKDRGTTLGNQPQHF.

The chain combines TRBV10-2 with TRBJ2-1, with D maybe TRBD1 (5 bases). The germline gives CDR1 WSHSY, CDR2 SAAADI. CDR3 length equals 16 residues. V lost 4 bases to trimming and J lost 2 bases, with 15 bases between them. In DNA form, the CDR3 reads TGCGCCAGCAGTGTGAGAGTCGACAGACCCTACAATGAGCAGTTCTTC. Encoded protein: CASSVRVDRPYNEQFF.

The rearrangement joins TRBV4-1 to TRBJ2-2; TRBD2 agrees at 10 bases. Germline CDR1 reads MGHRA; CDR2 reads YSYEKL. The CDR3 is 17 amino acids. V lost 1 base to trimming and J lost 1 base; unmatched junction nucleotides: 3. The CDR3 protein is CASSQAGLAVNTGELFF. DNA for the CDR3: TGCGCCAGCAGCCAAGCCGGACTAGCGGTGAACACCGGGGAGCTGTTTTTT.

The CDR3 is CASGPSGGFTDTQYF. For the CDR3, the DNA is TGTGCCAGCGGGCCGTCGGGGGGCTTCACAGATACGCAGTATTTT. The chain uses TRBV25-1 and TRBJ2-3; weak D call: TRBD2 (7 bases). The V gene's germline CDR1 is MGHDK and CDR2 SYGVNS. CDR3 length equals 15 residues. Trimming took 8 bases from V and 2 from J, leaving 17 bases between them.

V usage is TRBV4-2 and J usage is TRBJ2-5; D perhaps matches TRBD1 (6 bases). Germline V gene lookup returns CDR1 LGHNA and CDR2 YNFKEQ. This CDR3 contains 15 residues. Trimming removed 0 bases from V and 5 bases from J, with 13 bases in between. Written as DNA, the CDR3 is TGTGCCAGCAGCCAAGATAAAACAGGGAAGGAGACCCAGTACTTC. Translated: CASSQDKTGKETQYF.

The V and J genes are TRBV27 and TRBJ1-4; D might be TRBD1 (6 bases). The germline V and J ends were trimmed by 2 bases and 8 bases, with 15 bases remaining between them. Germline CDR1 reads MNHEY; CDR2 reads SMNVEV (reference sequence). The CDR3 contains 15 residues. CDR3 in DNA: TGTGCCAGCAGTTTAGGGGGCGGATCCAAAGAAAAACTGTTTTTT. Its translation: CASSLGGGSKEKLFF.

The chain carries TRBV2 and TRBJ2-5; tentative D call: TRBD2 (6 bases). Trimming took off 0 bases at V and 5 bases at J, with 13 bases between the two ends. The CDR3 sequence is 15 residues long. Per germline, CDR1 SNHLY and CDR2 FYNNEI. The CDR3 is CASSEALGAGETQYF. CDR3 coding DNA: TGTGCCAGCAGTGAAGCGCTCGGGGCGGGGGAGACCCAGTACTTC.

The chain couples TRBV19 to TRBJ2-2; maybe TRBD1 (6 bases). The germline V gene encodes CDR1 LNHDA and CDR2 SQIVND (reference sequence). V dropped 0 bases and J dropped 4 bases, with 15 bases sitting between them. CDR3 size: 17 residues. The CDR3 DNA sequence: TGTGCCAGTAGTATAGATGGGGGCGCAGGGATCACCGGGGAGCTGTTTTTT. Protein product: CASSIDGGAGITGELFF.

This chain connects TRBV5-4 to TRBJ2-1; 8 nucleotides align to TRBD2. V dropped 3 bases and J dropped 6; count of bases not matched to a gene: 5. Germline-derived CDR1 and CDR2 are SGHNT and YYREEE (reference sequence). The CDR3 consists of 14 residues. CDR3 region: CASSWGRGGNEQFF. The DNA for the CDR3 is TGTGCCAGCAGCTGGGGTCGGGGGGGCAATGAGCAGTTCTTC.

The CDR3 reads CASSADRYSGANVLTF. The CDR3 nucleotides are TGTGCCAGCAGCGCGGACAGGTACTCTGGGGCCAACGTCCTGACTTTC. The V and J genes are TRBV5-6 and TRBJ2-6; TRBD1 agrees at 7 bases. The CDR3 contains 16 residues. The germline CDR1 and CDR2 sequences are SGHDT and YYEEEE. With V trimmed by 4 bases and J by 0 bases, 4 bases remained unmatched.

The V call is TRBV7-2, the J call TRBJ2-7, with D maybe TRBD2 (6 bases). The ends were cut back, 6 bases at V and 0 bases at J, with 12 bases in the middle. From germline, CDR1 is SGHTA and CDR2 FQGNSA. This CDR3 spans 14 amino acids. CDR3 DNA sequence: TGTGCCAGCAGGCTAGCGTTAAGCTCCTACGAGCAGTACTTC. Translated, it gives CASRLALSSYEQYF.

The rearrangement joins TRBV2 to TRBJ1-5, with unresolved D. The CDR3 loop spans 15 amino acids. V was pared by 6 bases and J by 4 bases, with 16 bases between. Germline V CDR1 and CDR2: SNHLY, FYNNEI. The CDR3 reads CASRFPVGSNQPQHF. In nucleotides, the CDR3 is TGTGCCAGCAGGTTCCCCGTGGGGAGTAATCAGCCCCAGCATTTT.

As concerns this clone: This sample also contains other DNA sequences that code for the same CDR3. CDR3 protein: CASSPGTGPNEKLFF. The CDR3, as DNA: TGTGCCAGCAGCCCAGGGACAGGGCCTAATGAAAAACTGTTTTTT. The chain links TRBV28 to TRBJ1-4, with 9 bases that match TRBD1. The CDR3 spans 15 residues. Germline V gives CDR1 MDHEN, CDR2 SYDVKM. The V and J ends lost 6 bases and 3 bases, in that order; junction bases with no gene match: 5. Based on the CDR3 plus reference TRBV28 and TRBJ1-4, the full variable domain is DVKVTQSSRYLVKRTGEKVFLECVQDMDHENMFWYRQDPGLGLRLIYFSYDVKMKEKGDIPEGYSVSREKKERFSLILESASTNQTSMYLCASSPGTGPNEKLFFGSGTQLSVL.

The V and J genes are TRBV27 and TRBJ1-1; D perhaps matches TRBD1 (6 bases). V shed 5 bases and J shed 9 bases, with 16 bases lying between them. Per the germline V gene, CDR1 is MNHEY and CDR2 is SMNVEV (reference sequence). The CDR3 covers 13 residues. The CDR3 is CASSLTLGGKAFF. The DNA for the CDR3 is TGTGCCAGCAGTCTTACCTTAGGGGGAAAAGCTTTCTTT.

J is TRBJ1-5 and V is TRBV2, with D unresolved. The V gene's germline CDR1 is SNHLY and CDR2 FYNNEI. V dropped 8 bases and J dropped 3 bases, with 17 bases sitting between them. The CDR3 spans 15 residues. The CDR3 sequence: CASCREPRTNQPQHF. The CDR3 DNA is TGTGCCAGCTGCCGGGAGCCTCGGACCAATCAGCCCCAGCATTTT. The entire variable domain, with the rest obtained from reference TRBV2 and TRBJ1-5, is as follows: EPEVTQTPSHQVTQMGQEVILRCVPISNHLYFYWYRQILGQKVEFLVSFYNNEISEKSEIFDDQFSVERPDGSNFTLKIRSTKLEDSAMYFCASCREPRTNQPQHFGDGTRLSIL.

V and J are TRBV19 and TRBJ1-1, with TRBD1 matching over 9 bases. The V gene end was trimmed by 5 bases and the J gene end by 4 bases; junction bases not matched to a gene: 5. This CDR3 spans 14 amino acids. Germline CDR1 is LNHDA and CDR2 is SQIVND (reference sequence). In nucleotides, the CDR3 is TGTGCCAGTAGTCAATTACAGGGGGCCACTGAAGCTTTCTTT. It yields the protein CASSQLQGATEAFF.

The CDR3 DNA reads TGTGCCAGCAGCCAGGAAGGGGGCTATGGCTACACCTTC. It codes for CASSQEGGYGYTF. The V call is TRBV9, the J call TRBJ1-2; weak D call: TRBD1 (6 bases). CDR1 and CDR2 from the germline V gene are SGDLS and YYNGEE. The CDR3 loop spans 13 amino acids. Between the trimmed V and J ends, which lost 4 bases and 4 bases, there was a span of 11 bases.

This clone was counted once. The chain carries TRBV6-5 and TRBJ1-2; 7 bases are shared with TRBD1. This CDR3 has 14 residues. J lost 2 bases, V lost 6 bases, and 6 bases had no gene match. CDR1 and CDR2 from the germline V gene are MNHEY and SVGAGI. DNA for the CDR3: TGTGCCAGCAGCCGCGGGACAGAGAACTATGGCTACACCTTC. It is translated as CASSRGTENYGYTF.

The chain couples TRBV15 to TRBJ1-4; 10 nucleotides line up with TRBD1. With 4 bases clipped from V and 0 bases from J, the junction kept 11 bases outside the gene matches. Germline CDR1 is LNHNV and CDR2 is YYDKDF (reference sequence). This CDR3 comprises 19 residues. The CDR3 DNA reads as TGTGCCACCAGCATACCGGGACAGGGGATTATTGCAACTAATGAAAAACTGTTTTTT. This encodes CATSIPGQGIIATNEKLFF. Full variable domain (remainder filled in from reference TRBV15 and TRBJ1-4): DAMVIQNPRYQVTQFGKPVTLSCSQTLNHNVMYWYQQKSSQAPKLLFHYYDKDFNNEADTPDNFQSRRPNTSFCFLDIRSPGLGDTAMYLCATSIPGQGIIATNEKLFFGSGTQLSVL.